Below are 24 T cell receptor beta chains sequenced from a single sample in a study of blood T cell repertoires in COVID-19. Assay: immunoSEQ multiplex PCR; the TCRdb copy retains only in-frame clones and omits some. This table holds about 200,000 clones, 85% to 90% found once. The material sequenced was peripheral blood. These receptors came from a man aged 50 or older with acute or convalescent COVID-19.

V and J are TRBV27 and TRBJ2-1; 8 nucleotides match TRBD2. Per germline, CDR1 MNHEY and CDR2 SMNVEV (reference sequence). The V gene end was trimmed by 2 bases and the J gene end by 8 bases; junction bases not matched to a gene: 8. The CDR3 extends over 15 amino acids. The CDR3 DNA reads as TGTGCCAGCAGTTTAGTGTTAGCGGGATTTGATGAGCAGTTCTTC. Translating it yields CASSLVLAGFDEQFF.

V usage is TRBV7-2 and J usage is TRBJ2-1; D possibly corresponds to TRBD2 (5 bases). The V gene lost 1 base and the J gene lost 0 bases, with 10 bases spanning the gap. The CDR3 sequence is 16 residues long. Germline V gene data show CDR1 as SGHTA and CDR2 as FQGNSA. CDR3 amino acids: CASSLVLGVSYNEQFF. In nucleotides, the CDR3 is TGTGCCAGCAGCTTAGTCCTGGGAGTCTCCTACAATGAGCAGTTCTTC. Full variable domain (rest looked up from reference TRBV7-2 and TRBJ2-1): GAGVSQSPSNKVTEKGKDVELRCDPISGHTALYWYRQSLGQGLEFLIYFQGNSAPDKSGLPSDRFSAERTGGSVSTLTIQRTQQEDSAVYLCASSLVLGVSYNEQFFGPGTRLTVL.

The chain is built from TRBV15 and TRBJ2-3; 11 bases line up with TRBD2. The CDR3 runs 15 residues. The germline V gene encodes CDR1 LNHNV and CDR2 YYDKDF (reference sequence). The ends lost 7 bases at V and 4 bases at J; junction bases unmatched: 7. CDR3 residues: CATKQGTSGADTQYF. CDR3 in DNA: TGTGCCACCAAGCAAGGGACTAGCGGAGCAGATACGCAGTATTTT.

The chain couples TRBV18 to TRBJ2-5, with 9 nucleotides matching TRBD2. Germline V gene data show CDR1 as KGHSH and CDR2 as LQKENI. Germline trimming cut 0 bases from V and 1 base from J; bases unmatched to any gene: 3. This CDR3 has 16 residues. CDR3 bases: TGTGCCAGCTCACCACCTCTAGCGGGGTCCCAAGAGACCCAGTACTTC. Its protein product is CASSPPLAGSQETQYF.

This clone was recorded once. The chain employs TRBV4-1 and TRBJ2-1, with 8 bases fitting TRBD2. The ends lost 5 bases at V and 4 bases at J; junction bases unmatched: 7. The CDR3 is 15 amino acids. Germline-derived CDR1 and CDR2 are MGHRA and YSYEKL. CDR3 nucleotides: TGCGCCAGCAGCTTTCCGGGACTAGGTTACAATGAGCAGTTCTTC. Translating gives CASSFPGLGYNEQFF.

This clone was observed a single time. This chain connects TRBV6-5 to TRBJ2-5, with D possibly matching TRBD2 (6 bases). The germline CDR1 and CDR2 sequences are MNHEY and SVGAGI. V was cut by 5 bases and J by 4 bases, with 17 bases left in between. The CDR3 consists of 15 residues. CDR3 sequence reads: CASSRLIGGGETQYF. For the CDR3, the DNA is TGTGCCAGCAGTCGACTAATCGGGGGAGGAGAGACCCAGTACTTC.

The V and J genes are TRBV18 and TRBJ2-5, with 12 bases aligning to TRBD2. The CDR3 has 15 residues. The germline V gene encodes CDR1 KGHSH and CDR2 LQKENI. Trimming at V came to 2 bases and at J to 6 bases, leaving 4 bases not matched to a gene. The CDR3 DNA follows: TGTGCCAGCTCACCAGCGACTAGCGGGGGACAGACCCAGTACTTC. Protein sequence: CASSPATSGGQTQYF.

The J gene is TRBJ2-7, the V gene TRBV10-3; D may be TRBD2 (5 bases). CDR3 length: 14 residues. Trimming pared 8 bases from V and 2 bases from J, leaving 16 bases between. Germline V gene lookup returns CDR1 ENHRY and CDR2 SYGVKD. CDR3 coding DNA: TGTGCCATCCGGGGTCATGAGGTGACCTACGAGCAGTACTTC. Its protein product is CAIRGHEVTYEQYF.

The chain has TRBV6-6 and TRBJ2-2, with a weak D call TRBD1 (6 bases). V was clipped by 5 bases and J by 1 base, with 8 bases between them. The CDR3 has 14 residues. Germline CDR1 MNHNY, CDR2 SVGAGI (reference sequence). In DNA form, the CDR3 reads TGTGCCAGCAGTCTGGGACAGAACACCGGGGAGCTGTTTTTT. It yields the protein CASSLGQNTGELFF.

This clone was detected only a few times. This sequence joins TRBV4-1 and TRBJ2-1; 7 bases fit TRBD1. V dropped 1 base and J dropped 5; count of bases not matched to a gene: 11. The CDR3 is 17 amino acids. CDR1 is MGHRA and CDR2 is YSYEKL in the germline V gene. CDR3 DNA: TGCGCCAGCAGCCAAGGTACCACAGGGGTCGGAGACAATGAGCAGTTCTTC. Translation gives CASSQGTTGVGDNEQFF.

The J gene is TRBJ1-6, the V gene TRBV6-5, with no clear D. The V gene lost 5 bases and the J gene lost 2 bases, with 7 bases spanning the gap. Germline V gives CDR1 MNHEY, CDR2 SVGAGI. The CDR3 loop spans 14 amino acids. The CDR3 DNA sequence: TGTGCCAGCAGTAGGCAGGCCTATAATTCACCCCTCCACTTT. This translates into CASSRQAYNSPLHF.

The chain couples TRBV28 to TRBJ2-1, with 8 bases identical to TRBD2. CDR1 is MDHEN and CDR2 is SYDVKM in the germline V gene. Trimming took 8 bases from V and 0 from J; bases not matched to a gene: 9. The CDR3 is 16 amino acids. The CDR3 DNA reads TGTGCCAGCTTGGCAGCGGGGGCCCTCTCCTACAATGAGCAGTTCTTC. It encodes CASLAAGALSYNEQFF. The full variable domain, its missing parts supplied by reference TRBV28 and TRBJ2-1, is DVKVTQSSRYLVKRTGEKVFLECVQDMDHENMFWYRQDPGLGLRLIYFSYDVKMKEKGDIPEGYSVSREKKERFSLILESASTNQTSMYLCASLAAGALSYNEQFFGPGTRLTVL.

DNA for the CDR3: TGTGCCAGCAGCGAGACAGGACGGAACTATGGCTACACCTTC. Protein: CASSETGRNYGYTF. This chain uses TRBV9 with TRBJ1-2; possibly TRBD1 for D (6 bases). Germline CDR1 SGDLS, CDR2 YYNGEE. The V gene lost 3 bases and the J gene lost 2 bases, with 11 bases spanning the gap. CDR3 length equals 14 residues.

The chain uses TRBV27 and TRBJ1-5, with no clear D. Germline V lookup: CDR1 MNHEY, CDR2 SMNVEV (reference sequence). V lost 4 bases and J lost 0, with 16 bases in between. The CDR3 is 17 residues long. CDR3 in amino acids: CASSSLYGRYSNQPQHF. The CDR3 coding sequence is TGTGCCAGCAGTTCACTTTATGGGAGATATAGCAATCAGCCCCAGCATTTT.

The rearrangement links TRBV7-9 to TRBJ2-7; perhaps TRBD1 as D (5 bases). With 2 bases removed from V and 3 bases from J, the gap between germline ends came to 8 bases. The germline V gene has CDR1 SEHNR and CDR2 FQNEAQ (reference sequence). The length of the CDR3 is 13 residues. CDR3 residues: CASSLQGRYEQYV. The CDR3 bases are TGTGCCAGCAGCTTACAGGGTCGCTACGAGCAGTACGTC.

This clone was found once. This chain joins TRBV9 and TRBJ2-3; TRBD2 matches 9 bases. The trim removed 4 bases at V and 2 bases at J, leaving 5 bases unmatched. The CDR3 spans 15 residues. Germline V lookup: CDR1 SGDLS, CDR2 YYNGEE. Written as DNA, the CDR3 is TGTGCCAGCAGCACGGGACTAGCCGACACAGATACGCAGTATTTT. Translating it yields CASSTGLADTDTQYF.

This chain links TRBV24-1 with TRBJ1-5; 8 bases agree with TRBD1. The CDR3 runs to 14 residues. The V gene's germline CDR1 is KGHDR and CDR2 SFDVKD. The J segment lost 6 bases and the V segment lost 3 bases, leaving 3 bases of the junction unmatched. CDR3 sequence: CATSDGQGGQPQHF. CDR3 DNA sequence: TGTGCCACCAGTGATGGACAGGGAGGTCAGCCCCAGCATTTT.

The rearrangement uses TRBV2 and TRBJ1-6, with 8 bases that match TRBD1. Looked up from germline, CDR1 is SNHLY and CDR2 is FYNNEI. J lost 10 bases, V lost 8 bases, and 7 bases had no gene match. The CDR3 consists of 13 residues. CDR3 bases: TGTGCCAGCGACCAGGGGGCAGGGTCACCCCTCCACTTT. It yields the protein CASDQGAGSPLHF.

The chain joins TRBV2 to TRBJ1-1, with TRBD1 matching over 7 bases. Germline V CDR1 and CDR2: SNHLY, FYNNEI. Trimming removed 6 bases from V and 3 bases from J; junction bases left unmatched: 4. This CDR3 is built from 13 residues. CDR3 sequence: CASRVGQYTEAFF. The CDR3 coding sequence is TGTGCCAGCAGGGTGGGACAGTACACTGAAGCTTTCTTT.

About this clone itself: Its ends do not fully match the called genes, so a read error is possible. J is TRBJ2-5 and V is TRBV7-7; 10 bases align to TRBD2. CDR1 SSHAT and CDR2 FNYEAQ come from the germline V gene (reference sequence). The CDR3 consists of 15 residues. The CDR3 bases are TGTGCTAGCAGCTTGAGCGGGGGGGCCGGAGAGACCCAGTACTTC. This gives the protein CASSLSGGAGETQYF. The full variable domain, completed using reference TRBV7-7 and TRBJ2-5, is GAGVSQSPRYKVTKRGQDVTLRCDPISSHATLYWYQQALGQGPEFLTYFNYEAQPDKSGLPSDRFSAERPEGSISTLTIQRTEQRDSAMYRCASSLSGGAGETQYFGPGTRLLVL.

This clone was found once. The rearrangement links TRBV3-1 (or the pseudogene TRBV3-2) to TRBJ2-1; 8 nucleotides line up with TRBD2. Germline assignment: CDR1 LGHDT and CDR2 YNNKEL (reference sequence). There are 13 residues in the CDR3. V trimming: 6 bases; J trimming: 5 bases; junction bases outside the gene matches: 3. CDR3 loop: CASSQRGNNEQFF. CDR3 nucleotides: TGTGCCAGCAGTCAGCGGGGGAACAATGAGCAGTTCTTC.

The V gene is TRBV28, the J gene TRBJ1-1; D is undetermined. V was shortened by 5 bases and J by 3 bases, with 13 bases between the two germline ends. The germline CDR1 and CDR2 sequences are MDHEN and SYDVKM. The CDR3 totals 14 residues. DNA for the CDR3: TGTGCCAGCAGTCCAGGTAGCGGGGACACTGAAGCTTTCTTT. This sequence encodes CASSPGSGDTEAFF.

The chain is built from TRBV27 and TRBJ2-7; 7 bases line up with TRBD1. Trimming took 5 bases from V and 2 from J; bases not matched to a gene: 3. The germline CDR1 and CDR2 sequences are MNHEY and SMNVEV (reference sequence). The CDR3 is 13 residues long. CDR3 residues: CASSGTATYEQYF. The CDR3, as DNA: TGTGCCAGCAGTGGGACAGCAACCTACGAGCAGTACTTC.

This chain joins TRBV3-1 (or the pseudogene TRBV3-2) and TRBJ2-2; TRBD2 matches at 7 bases. The V and J ends lost 6 bases and 0 bases, in that order; junction bases with no gene match: 4. Germline assignment: CDR1 LGHDT and CDR2 YNNKEL (reference sequence). CDR3 length: 15 amino acids. CDR3 loop: CASRTLAANTGELFF. DNA for the CDR3: TGTGCCAGCAGGACGCTAGCGGCGAACACCGGGGAGCTGTTTTTT.